This TCR beta chain was retrieved from a study of blood T cell repertoires in COVID-19. The CDR3 runs 13 residues. Between the trimmed V and J ends, which lost 1 base and 4 bases, there was a span of 7 bases. Using immunoSEQ multiplex PCR, the repertoire was profiled, and TCRdb retains in-frame clones only, with some absent. The sample shows 150,000 to 160,000 clones, around 84% of them seen only once. A word on this clone: Other DNA variants within this sample encode the same CDR3.

Sequencing used peripheral blood. The receptor's source is a woman aged 50 to 65 with acute or convalescent COVID-19. The genes are TRBV12-3 or TRBV12-4 and TRBJ1-2; no firm D call. The CDR3 reads CASSLGRGYGYTF. CDR3 coding DNA: TGTGCCAGCAGTTTAGGTCGGGGCTATGGCTACACCTTC.